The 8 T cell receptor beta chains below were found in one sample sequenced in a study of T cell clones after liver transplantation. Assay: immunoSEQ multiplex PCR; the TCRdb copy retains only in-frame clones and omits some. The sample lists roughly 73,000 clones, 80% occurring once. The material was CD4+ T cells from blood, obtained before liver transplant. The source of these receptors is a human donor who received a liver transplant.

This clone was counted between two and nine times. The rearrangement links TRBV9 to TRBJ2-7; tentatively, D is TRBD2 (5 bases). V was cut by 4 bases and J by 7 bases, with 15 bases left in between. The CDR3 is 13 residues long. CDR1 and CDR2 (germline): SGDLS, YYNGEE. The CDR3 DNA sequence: TGTGCCAGCAGCCCTGACTACCCCGGAGAGCAGTACTTC. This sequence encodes CASSPDYPGEQYF.

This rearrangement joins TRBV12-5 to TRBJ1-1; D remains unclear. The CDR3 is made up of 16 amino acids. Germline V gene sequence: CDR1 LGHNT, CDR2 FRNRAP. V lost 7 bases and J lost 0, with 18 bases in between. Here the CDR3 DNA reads TGTGCTAGTGCCCCGCTGGGAAACCTCATGAACACTGAAGCTTTCTTT. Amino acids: CASAPLGNLMNTEAFF.

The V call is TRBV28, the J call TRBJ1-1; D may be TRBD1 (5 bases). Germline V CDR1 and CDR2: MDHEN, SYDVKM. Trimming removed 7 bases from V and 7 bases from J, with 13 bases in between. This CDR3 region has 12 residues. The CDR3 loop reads CASTLGRFEAFF. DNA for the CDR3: TGTGCCAGCACCCTGGGACGGTTTGAAGCTTTCTTT.

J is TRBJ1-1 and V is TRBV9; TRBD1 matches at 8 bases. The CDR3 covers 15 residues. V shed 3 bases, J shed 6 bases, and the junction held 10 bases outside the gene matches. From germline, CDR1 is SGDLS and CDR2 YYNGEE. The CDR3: CASSALQGVAAEAFF. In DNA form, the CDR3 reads TGTGCCAGCAGCGCCCTACAGGGGGTAGCCGCTGAAGCTTTCTTT.

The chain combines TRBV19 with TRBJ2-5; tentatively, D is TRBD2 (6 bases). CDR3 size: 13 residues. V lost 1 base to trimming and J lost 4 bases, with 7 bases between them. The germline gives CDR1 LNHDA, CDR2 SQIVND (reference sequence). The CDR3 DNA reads TGTGCCAGTAGTATAGGGAGGGGAGAGACCCAGTACTTC. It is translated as CASSIGRGETQYF.

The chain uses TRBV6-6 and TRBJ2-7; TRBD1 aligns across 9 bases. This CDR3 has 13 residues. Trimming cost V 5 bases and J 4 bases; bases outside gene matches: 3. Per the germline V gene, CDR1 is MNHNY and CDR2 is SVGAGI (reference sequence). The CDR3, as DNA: TGTGCCAGCAGTCGCGGACAGGGGTACGAGCAGTACTTC. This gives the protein CASSRGQGYEQYF.

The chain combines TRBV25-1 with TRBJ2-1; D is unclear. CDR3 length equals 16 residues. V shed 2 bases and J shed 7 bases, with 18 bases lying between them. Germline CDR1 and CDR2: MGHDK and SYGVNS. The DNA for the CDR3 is TGTGCCAGCAGTGAACCCCGAGCAGTTGACTGGAATGAGCAGTTCTTC. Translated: CASSEPRAVDWNEQFF.

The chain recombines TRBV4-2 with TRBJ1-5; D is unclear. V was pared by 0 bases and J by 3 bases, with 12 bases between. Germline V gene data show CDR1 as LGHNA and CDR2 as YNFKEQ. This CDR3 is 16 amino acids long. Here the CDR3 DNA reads TGTGCCAGCAGCCAAGACGGTGGTCAGACCAATCAGCCCCAGCATTTT. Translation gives CASSQDGGQTNQPQHF.